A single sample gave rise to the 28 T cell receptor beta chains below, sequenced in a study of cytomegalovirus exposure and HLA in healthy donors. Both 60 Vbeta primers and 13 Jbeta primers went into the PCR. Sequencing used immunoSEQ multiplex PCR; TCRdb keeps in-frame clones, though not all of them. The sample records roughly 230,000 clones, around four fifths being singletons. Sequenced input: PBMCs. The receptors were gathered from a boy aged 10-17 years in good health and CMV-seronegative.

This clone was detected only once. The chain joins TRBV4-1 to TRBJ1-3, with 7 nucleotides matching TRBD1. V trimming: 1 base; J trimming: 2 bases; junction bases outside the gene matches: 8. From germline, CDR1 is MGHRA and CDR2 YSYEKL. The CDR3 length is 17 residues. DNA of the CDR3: TGCGCCAGCAGCCAAGGGGTCGAGGGGGCGGCTGGAAACACCATATATTTT. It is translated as CASSQGVEGAAGNTIYF.

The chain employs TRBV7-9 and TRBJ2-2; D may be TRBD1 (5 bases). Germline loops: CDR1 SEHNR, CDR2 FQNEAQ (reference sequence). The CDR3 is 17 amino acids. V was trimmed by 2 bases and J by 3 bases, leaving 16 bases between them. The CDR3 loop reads CASSLRSVTEYTGELFF. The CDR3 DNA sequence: TGTGCCAGCAGCTTAAGGTCGGTGACAGAGTACACCGGGGAGCTGTTTTTT.

In DNA, the CDR3 is TGTGCCAGTAGTGCTAGACTAGCTGGAGCCTACAATGAGCAGTTCTTC. It codes for CASSARLAGAYNEQFF. The rearrangement links TRBV19 to TRBJ2-1; 7 bases align to TRBD2. CDR1 is LNHDA, CDR2 SQIVND, per germline (reference sequence). The V and J ends lost 5 bases and 2 bases, in that order; junction bases with no gene match: 9. The CDR3 runs 16 residues.

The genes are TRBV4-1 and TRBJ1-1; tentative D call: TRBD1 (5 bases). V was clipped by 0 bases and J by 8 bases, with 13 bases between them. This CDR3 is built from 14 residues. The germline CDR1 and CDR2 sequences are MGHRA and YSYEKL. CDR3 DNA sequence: TGCGCCAGCAGCCAAGATAGGATTGGGGCAGAAGCTTTCTTT. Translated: CASSQDRIGAEAFF.

The CDR3 DNA is TGTGCCAGCAGCTTACACTCCCTAGCGGAAGAGACCCAGTACTTC. Its translation: CASSLHSLAEETQYF. The rearrangement joins TRBV7-2 to TRBJ2-5, with TRBD2 identical over 7 bases. CDR1 is SGHTA and CDR2 is FQGNSA in the germline V gene. The J segment lost 3 bases and the V segment lost 2 bases, leaving 6 bases of the junction unmatched. CDR3 length: 15 residues.

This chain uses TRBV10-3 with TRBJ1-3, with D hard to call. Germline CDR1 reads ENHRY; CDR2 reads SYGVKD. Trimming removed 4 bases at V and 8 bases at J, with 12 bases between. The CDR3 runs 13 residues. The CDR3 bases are TGTGCCATCAGTGCTGGAGGCAACTACACCATATATTTT. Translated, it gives CAISAGGNYTIYF.

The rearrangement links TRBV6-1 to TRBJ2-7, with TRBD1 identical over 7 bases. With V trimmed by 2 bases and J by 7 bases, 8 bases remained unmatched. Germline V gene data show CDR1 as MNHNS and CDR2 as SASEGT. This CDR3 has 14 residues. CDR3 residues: CASSERDSLMEQYF. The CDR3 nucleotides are TGTGCCAGCAGTGAAAGGGACAGCTTGATGGAGCAGTACTTC.

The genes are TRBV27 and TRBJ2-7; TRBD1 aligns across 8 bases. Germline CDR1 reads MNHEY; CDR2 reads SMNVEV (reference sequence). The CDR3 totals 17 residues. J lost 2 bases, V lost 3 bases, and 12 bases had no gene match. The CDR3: CASSLGAGQGATYEQYF. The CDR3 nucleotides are TGTGCCAGCAGTTTGGGTGCGGGGCAGGGGGCGACCTACGAGCAGTACTTC.

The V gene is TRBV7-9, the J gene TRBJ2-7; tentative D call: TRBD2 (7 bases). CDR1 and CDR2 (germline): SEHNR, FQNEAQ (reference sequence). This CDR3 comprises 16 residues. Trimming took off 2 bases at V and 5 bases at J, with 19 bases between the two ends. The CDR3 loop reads CASSLSRTRGENEQYF. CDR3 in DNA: TGTGCCAGCAGCTTAAGTCGGACTAGGGGGGAGAACGAGCAGTACTTC.

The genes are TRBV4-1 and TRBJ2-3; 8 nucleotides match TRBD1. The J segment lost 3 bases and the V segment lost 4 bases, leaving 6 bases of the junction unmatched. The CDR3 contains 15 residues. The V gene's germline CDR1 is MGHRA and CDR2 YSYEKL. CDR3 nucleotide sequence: TGCGCCAGCAGCCTCCAGGGGGCGGTTACAGATACGCAGTATTTT. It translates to CASSLQGAVTDTQYF.

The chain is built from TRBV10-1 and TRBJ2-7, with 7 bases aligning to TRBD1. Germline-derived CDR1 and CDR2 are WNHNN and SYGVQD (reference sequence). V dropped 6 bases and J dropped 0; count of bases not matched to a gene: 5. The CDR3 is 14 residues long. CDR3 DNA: TGCGCCAGCAGCGCAGGGGGAAGCTCCTACGAGCAGTACTTC. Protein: CASSAGGSSYEQYF.

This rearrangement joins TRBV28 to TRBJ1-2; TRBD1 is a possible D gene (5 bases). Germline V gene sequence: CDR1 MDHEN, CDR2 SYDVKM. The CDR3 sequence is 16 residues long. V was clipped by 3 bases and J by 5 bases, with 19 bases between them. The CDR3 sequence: CASSFLIQGVGYGYTF. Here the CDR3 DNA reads TGTGCCAGCAGTTTTTTAATTCAGGGCGTAGGATATGGCTACACCTTC.

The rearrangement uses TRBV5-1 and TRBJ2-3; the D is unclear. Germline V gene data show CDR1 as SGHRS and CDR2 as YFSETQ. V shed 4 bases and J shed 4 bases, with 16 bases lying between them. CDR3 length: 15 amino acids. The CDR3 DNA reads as TGCGCCAGCAGCCCTCGGCAGGCTGATTCAGATACGCAGTATTTT. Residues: CASSPRQADSDTQYF.

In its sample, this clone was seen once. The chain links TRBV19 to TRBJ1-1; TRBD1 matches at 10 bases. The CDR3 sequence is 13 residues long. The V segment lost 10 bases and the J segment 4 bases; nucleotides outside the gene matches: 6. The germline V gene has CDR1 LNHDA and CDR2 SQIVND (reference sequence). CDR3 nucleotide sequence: TGTGCCACCCTGGACAGGGGGGGCACTGAAGCTTTCTTT. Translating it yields CATLDRGGTEAFF.

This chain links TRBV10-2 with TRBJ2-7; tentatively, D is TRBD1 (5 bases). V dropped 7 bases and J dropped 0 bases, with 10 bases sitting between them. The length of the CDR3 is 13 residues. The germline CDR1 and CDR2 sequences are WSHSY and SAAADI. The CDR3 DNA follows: TGCGCCAGCAAAAAGGACAACTCCTACGAGCAGTACTTC. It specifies CASKKDNSYEQYF.

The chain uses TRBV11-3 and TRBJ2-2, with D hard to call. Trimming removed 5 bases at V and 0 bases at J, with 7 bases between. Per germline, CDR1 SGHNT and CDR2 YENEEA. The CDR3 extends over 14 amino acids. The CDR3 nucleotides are TGTGCCAGCAGCCTGAGTGCGAACACCGGGGAGCTGTTTTTT. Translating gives CASSLSANTGELFF.

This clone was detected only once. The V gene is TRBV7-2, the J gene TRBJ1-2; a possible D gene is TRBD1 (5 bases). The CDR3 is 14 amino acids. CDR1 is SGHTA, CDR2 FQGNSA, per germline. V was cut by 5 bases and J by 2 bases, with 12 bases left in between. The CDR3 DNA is TGTGCCAGCAGCGCACAGGTTCAAAACTATGGCTACACCTTC. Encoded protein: CASSAQVQNYGYTF.

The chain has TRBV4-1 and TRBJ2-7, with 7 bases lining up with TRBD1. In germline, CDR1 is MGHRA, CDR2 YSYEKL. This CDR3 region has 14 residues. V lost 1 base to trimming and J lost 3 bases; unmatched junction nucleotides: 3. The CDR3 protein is CASSQGAGGYEQYF. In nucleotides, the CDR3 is TGCGCCAGCAGCCAAGGAGCAGGGGGCTACGAGCAGTACTTC.

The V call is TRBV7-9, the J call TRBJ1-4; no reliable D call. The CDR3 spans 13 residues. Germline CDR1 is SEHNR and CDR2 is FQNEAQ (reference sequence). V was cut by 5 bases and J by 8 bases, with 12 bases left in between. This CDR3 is CASSHPVGEKLFF. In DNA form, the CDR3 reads TGTGCCAGCAGCCACCCCGTCGGGGAAAAACTGTTTTTT. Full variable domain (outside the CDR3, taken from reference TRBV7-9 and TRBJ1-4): DTGVSQNPRHKITKRGQNVTFRCDPISEHNRLYWYRQTLGQGPEFLTYFQNEAQLEKSRLLSDRFSAERPKGSFSTLEIQRTEQGDSAMYLCASSHPVGEKLFFGSGTQLSVL.

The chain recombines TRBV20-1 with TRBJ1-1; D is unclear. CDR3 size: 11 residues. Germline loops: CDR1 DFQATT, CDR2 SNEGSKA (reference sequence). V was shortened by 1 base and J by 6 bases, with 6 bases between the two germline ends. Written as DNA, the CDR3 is TGCAGTGCTAGAGGGCACGCTGAAGCTTTCTTT. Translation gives CSARGHAEAFF.

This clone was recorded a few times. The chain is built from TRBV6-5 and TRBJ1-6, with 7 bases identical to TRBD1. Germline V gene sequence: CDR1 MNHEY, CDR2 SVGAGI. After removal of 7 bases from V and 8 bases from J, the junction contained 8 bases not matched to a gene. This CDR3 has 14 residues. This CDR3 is CASTRGGADSPLHF. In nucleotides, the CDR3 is TGTGCCAGCACCCGAGGGGGCGCCGATTCACCCCTCCACTTT.

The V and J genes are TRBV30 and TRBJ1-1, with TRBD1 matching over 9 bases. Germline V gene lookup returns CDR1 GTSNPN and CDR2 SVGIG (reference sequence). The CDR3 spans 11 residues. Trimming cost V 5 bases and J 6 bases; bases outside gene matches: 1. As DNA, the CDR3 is TGTGCCTGGGGGACAGGGCCTGAAGCTTTCTTT. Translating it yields CAWGTGPEAFF.

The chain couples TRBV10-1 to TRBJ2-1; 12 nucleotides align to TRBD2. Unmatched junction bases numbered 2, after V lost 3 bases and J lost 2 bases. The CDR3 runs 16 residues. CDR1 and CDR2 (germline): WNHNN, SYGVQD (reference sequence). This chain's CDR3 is CASSDASGGAYNEQFF. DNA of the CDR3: TGCGCCAGCAGTGATGCTAGCGGGGGGGCCTACAATGAGCAGTTCTTC.

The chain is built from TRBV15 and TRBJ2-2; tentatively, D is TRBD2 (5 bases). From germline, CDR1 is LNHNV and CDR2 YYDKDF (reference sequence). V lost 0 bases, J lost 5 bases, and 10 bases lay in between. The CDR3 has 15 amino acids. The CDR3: CATSRDLRRTGELFF. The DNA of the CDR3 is TGTGCCACCAGCAGAGATCTCAGGAGGACCGGGGAGCTGTTTTTT.

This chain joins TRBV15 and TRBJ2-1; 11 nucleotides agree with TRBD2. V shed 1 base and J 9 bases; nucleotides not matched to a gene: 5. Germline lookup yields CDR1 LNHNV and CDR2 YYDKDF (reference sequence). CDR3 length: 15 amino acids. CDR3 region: CATSRVAGGPGEQFF. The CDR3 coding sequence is TGTGCCACCAGCAGAGTAGCGGGAGGGCCGGGTGAGCAGTTCTTC.

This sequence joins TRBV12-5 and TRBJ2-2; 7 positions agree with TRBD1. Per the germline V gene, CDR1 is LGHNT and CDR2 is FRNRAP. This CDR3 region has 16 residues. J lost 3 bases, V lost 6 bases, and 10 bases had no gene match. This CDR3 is CASGTTGQRDTGELFF. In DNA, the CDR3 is TGTGCTAGTGGCACGACAGGGCAGAGGGACACCGGGGAGCTGTTTTTT.

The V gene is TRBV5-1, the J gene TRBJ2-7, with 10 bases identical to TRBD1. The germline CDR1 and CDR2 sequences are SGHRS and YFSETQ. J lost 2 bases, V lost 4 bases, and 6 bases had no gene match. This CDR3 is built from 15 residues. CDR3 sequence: CASSGLGQGAYEQYF. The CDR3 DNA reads TGCGCCAGCAGCGGACTAGGACAGGGGGCCTACGAGCAGTACTTC.

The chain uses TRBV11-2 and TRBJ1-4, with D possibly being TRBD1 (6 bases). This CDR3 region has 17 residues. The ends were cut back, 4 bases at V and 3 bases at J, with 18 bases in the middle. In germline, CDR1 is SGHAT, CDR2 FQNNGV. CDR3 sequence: CASSYGSQGAANEKLFF. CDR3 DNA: TGTGCCAGCAGCTACGGATCACAGGGAGCGGCTAATGAAAAACTGTTTTTT.